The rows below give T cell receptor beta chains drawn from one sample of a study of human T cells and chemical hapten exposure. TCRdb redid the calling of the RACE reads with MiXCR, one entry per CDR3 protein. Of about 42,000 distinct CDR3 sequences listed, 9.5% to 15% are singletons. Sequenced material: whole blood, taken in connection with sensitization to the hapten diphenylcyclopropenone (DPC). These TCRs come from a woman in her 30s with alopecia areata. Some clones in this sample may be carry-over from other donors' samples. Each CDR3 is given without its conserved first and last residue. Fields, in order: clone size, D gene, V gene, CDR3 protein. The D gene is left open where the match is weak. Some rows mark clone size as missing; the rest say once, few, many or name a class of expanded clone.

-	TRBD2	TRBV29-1	SVVGLAGGRDEQY
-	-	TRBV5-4	ASSTRRSSIPYEQY
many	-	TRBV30	AWSSGGNQPQH
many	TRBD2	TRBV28	ASRGGDSSSYNEQF
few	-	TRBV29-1	SVARNTGELF
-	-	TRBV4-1	ASSQLWATNEKLF
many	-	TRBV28	ASSSSISGRAAHEQY
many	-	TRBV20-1	SASRQVYGYT
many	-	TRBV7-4	ASSSCLREKGTDTQY
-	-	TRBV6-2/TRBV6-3	ASSSPGEQF